The 30 T cell receptor beta chains reported below all come from one sample, sequenced in a study of cytomegalovirus exposure and HLA in healthy donors. Data came from immunoSEQ multiplex PCR; TCRdb stores just in-frame clones and leaves some out. The sample holds some 170,000 clones, about 86% seen once. The sample comprised PBMCs. These receptors were taken from a woman aged 25-40 years in good health and CMV-seronegative.

The chain uses TRBV6-5 and TRBJ1-2, with 7 bases identical to TRBD1. V was pared by 11 bases and J by 2 bases, with 14 bases of the junction left unmatched. The CDR3 has 15 residues. In germline, CDR1 is MNHEY, CDR2 SVGAGI. The DNA of the CDR3 is TGTGCCGTCAGAAGGGACAGCTTCGGAAACTATGGCTACACCTTC. This encodes CAVRRDSFGNYGYTF.

The V gene is TRBV5-6, the J gene TRBJ2-7, with unresolved D. There are 19 residues in the CDR3. The germline gives CDR1 SGHDT, CDR2 YYEEEE. Trimming cost V 4 bases and J 2 bases, with 28 bases left between them. The CDR3 nucleotides are TGTGCCAGCAGCCTTGGTTATGGTCGGATAACTAAACCGACCTACGAGCAGTACTTC. This gives the protein CASSLGYGRITKPTYEQYF.

The chain has TRBV2 and TRBJ2-7; 10 bases are shared with TRBD2. Unmatched junction bases numbered 13, after V lost 2 bases and J lost 6 bases. The CDR3 is 17 residues long. Germline loops: CDR1 SNHLY, CDR2 FYNNEI. This CDR3 is CASSESRGSIAGGEQYF. The CDR3 region has the DNA TGTGCCAGCAGTGAATCCCGGGGAAGTATAGCGGGGGGCGAGCAGTACTTC.

This sequence joins TRBV27 and TRBJ2-1; 9 nucleotides line up with TRBD2. V dropped 1 base and J dropped 5; count of bases not matched to a gene: 6. Germline-derived CDR1 and CDR2 are MNHEY and SMNVEV (reference sequence). This CDR3 spans 16 amino acids. CDR3 nucleotides: TGTGCCAGCAGTTTATTGGGCGGGGGGGCTGACAATGAGCAGTTCTTC. It encodes CASSLLGGGADNEQFF.

The chain employs TRBV27 and TRBJ1-2, with 11 bases aligning to TRBD1. Unmatched junction bases numbered 4, after V lost 5 bases and J lost 2 bases. Germline V gene lookup returns CDR1 MNHEY and CDR2 SMNVEV (reference sequence). CDR3 length equals 15 residues. The CDR3 loop is CASSPRTGGNYGYTF. The CDR3 region has the DNA TGTGCCAGCAGTCCCCGGACAGGGGGCAACTATGGCTACACCTTC.

This clone was picked up one time. The chain uses TRBV13 and TRBJ1-3, with TRBD1 matching over 7 bases. J was trimmed by 4 bases and V by 4 bases; bases with no gene match: 4. The CDR3 loop spans 14 amino acids. Germline loops: CDR1 PRHDT, CDR2 FYEKMQ (reference sequence). CDR3: CASSYQGGGNTIYF. In DNA, the CDR3 is TGTGCCAGCAGCTACCAGGGGGGAGGAAACACCATATATTTT.

This chain joins TRBV4-1 and TRBJ1-4, with unresolved D. CDR3 length: 15 residues. Per the germline V gene, CDR1 is MGHRA and CDR2 is YSYEKL. Trimming stripped 8 bases from V and 5 bases from J, with 18 bases between. The CDR3 loop is CASHPLPPGNEKLFF. Written as DNA, the CDR3 is TGCGCCAGCCACCCCCTCCCGCCGGGGAATGAAAAACTGTTTTTT.

CDR3 residues: CASSQSQHVGGNYGYTF. The CDR3 DNA sequence: TGCGCCAGCAGTCAATCCCAGCACGTCGGGGGTAACTATGGCTACACCTTC. This chain connects TRBV23-1 to TRBJ1-2; a possible D gene is TRBD1 (5 bases). TRBV23-1 falls under the ORF class, with uncertain function. With 0 bases removed from V and 1 base from J, the gap between germline ends came to 15 bases. This CDR3 is 17 amino acids long.

The chain joins TRBV19 to TRBJ2-7, with 9 bases lining up with TRBD1. CDR1 and CDR2 (germline): LNHDA, SQIVND (reference sequence). V gave up 5 bases and J gave up 6 bases; unmatched junction bases: 11. This CDR3 contains 15 residues. This CDR3 reads CASSSPGTGSSEQYF. CDR3 nucleotides: TGTGCCAGTAGTTCACCCGGGACAGGGTCAAGCGAGCAGTACTTC.

The rearrangement links TRBV7-8 to TRBJ2-7; D gene ambiguous. Germline CDR1 SGHVS, CDR2 FQNEAQ. There are 15 residues in the CDR3. V lost 1 base to trimming and J lost 9 bases, with 19 bases between them. Here the CDR3 DNA reads TGTGCCAGCAGCTTAGGGGTGGCACAGTCCGTAGGGCAGTACTTC. Translation gives CASSLGVAQSVGQYF.

This clone showed up just a few times. J is TRBJ1-1 and V is TRBV4-2, with a tentative D call TRBD1 (6 bases). CDR1 is LGHNA and CDR2 is YNFKEQ in the germline V gene. The CDR3 is 15 amino acids. Between the trimmed V and J ends, which lost 2 bases and 0 bases, there was a span of 10 bases. CDR3 DNA sequence: TGTGCCAGCAGCCAACGGACAGACATGAACACTGAAGCTTTCTTT. As protein: CASSQRTDMNTEAFF.

The chain couples TRBV19 to TRBJ2-2, with D possibly TRBD1 on 6 matching bases. V shed 6 bases and J shed 1 base, with 6 bases lying between them. The CDR3 runs to 13 residues. Per the germline V gene, CDR1 is LNHDA and CDR2 is SQIVND (reference sequence). CDR3 nucleotide sequence: TGTGCCAGTAGGGGACAGAACACCGGGGAGCTGTTTTTT. Its protein is CASRGQNTGELFF. The variable domain in full, completed from reference TRBV19 and TRBJ2-2, reads DGGITQSPKYLFRKEGQNVTLSCEQNLNHDAMYWYRQDPGQGLRLIYYSQIVNDFQKGDIAEGYSVSREKKESFPLTVTSAQKNPTAFYLCASRGQNTGELFFGEGSRLTVL.

The chain carries TRBV7-8 and TRBJ1-1; no firm D call. The ends were cut back, 4 bases at V and 3 bases at J, with 15 bases in the middle. Looked up from germline, CDR1 is SGHVS and CDR2 is FQNEAQ. The CDR3 is made up of 15 amino acids. The CDR3 loop is CASSSNHLRDTEAFF. DNA for the CDR3: TGTGCCAGCAGCTCCAACCACCTCCGAGACACTGAAGCTTTCTTT.

CDR3 bases: TGTGCCAGCAGTTCCCGACAGGGGGACCAAGAGACCCAGTACTTC. It encodes CASSSRQGDQETQYF. The chain uses TRBV7-9 and TRBJ2-5; 9 positions match TRBD1. V dropped 6 bases and J dropped 0; count of bases not matched to a gene: 5. CDR1 and CDR2 from the germline V gene are SEHNR and FQNEAQ (reference sequence). This CDR3 is built from 15 residues.

This clone was detected only once. The chain couples TRBV10-1 to TRBJ2-3, with 15 positions matching TRBD2. Germline V CDR1 and CDR2: WNHNN, SYGVQD (reference sequence). The CDR3 has 18 residues. Trimming at V came to 0 bases and at J to 5 bases, leaving 6 bases not matched to a gene. The CDR3 region is CASSESTSGLAGGDTQYF. The CDR3 nucleotides are TGCGCCAGCAGTGAGTCGACCTCGGGACTAGCGGGGGGAGATACGCAGTATTTT.

In DNA, the CDR3 is TGTGCCAGCAGCGGGACAGGGGCCATGAACACTGAAGCTTTCTTT. Translated, it gives CASSGTGAMNTEAFF. V and J are TRBV9 and TRBJ1-1, with 9 nucleotides matching TRBD1. The V gene end was trimmed by 3 bases and the J gene end by 0 bases; junction bases not matched to a gene: 3. Germline V gene lookup returns CDR1 SGDLS and CDR2 YYNGEE. This CDR3 spans 15 amino acids.

The chain combines TRBV4-1 with TRBJ1-2; TRBD1 agrees at 7 bases. The CDR3 is 14 amino acids. Germline V gene data show CDR1 as MGHRA and CDR2 as YSYEKL. V gave up 3 bases and J gave up 1 base; unmatched junction bases: 2. The CDR3 loop reads CASSQDRLNYGYTF. The CDR3 DNA follows: TGCGCCAGCAGCCAGGACAGGCTTAACTATGGCTACACCTTC.

The chain uses TRBV5-1 and TRBJ1-2, with 8 bases that match TRBD1. The ends lost 1 base at V and 6 bases at J; junction bases unmatched: 2. This CDR3 is built from 13 residues. Germline V gene lookup returns CDR1 SGHRS and CDR2 YFSETQ. The CDR3 protein is CASSLLQGDGYTF. The CDR3 region has the DNA TGCGCCAGCAGCTTGTTACAGGGGGATGGCTACACCTTC.

The CDR3 here is CASSPTPLQETQYF. The DNA for the CDR3 is TGTGCCAGCAGTCCAACTCCACTCCAAGAGACCCAGTACTTC. This chain connects TRBV6-5 to TRBJ2-5; no clear D gene. V was cut by 5 bases and J by 1 base, with 11 bases left in between. Germline CDR1 is MNHEY and CDR2 is SVGAGI. The CDR3 is 14 residues long.

The chain links TRBV15 to TRBJ1-5; 7 nucleotides agree with TRBD1. This CDR3 spans 18 amino acids. The J segment lost 2 bases and the V segment lost 1 base, leaving 11 bases of the junction unmatched. CDR1 LNHNV and CDR2 YYDKDF come from the germline V gene (reference sequence). The CDR3 DNA is TGTGCCACCAGCAGAGGTCAGGGGGATTTTAGGGGCAATCAGCCCCAGCATTTT. Encoded protein: CATSRGQGDFRGNQPQHF.

About this clone: At one of its ends the junction is not consistent with the germline gene, which may arise from a read error. J is TRBJ2-3 and V is TRBV11-2; 10 positions match TRBD1. The CDR3 has 15 amino acids. The germline gives CDR1 SGHAT, CDR2 FQNNGV. The CDR3 DNA sequence: TGTGCCAGCAGCGTAGACAGGGGGCCCGCAGATACGCAGTATTTT. Protein product: CASSVDRGPADTQYF. The variable domain in full, with the rest retrieved from reference TRBV11-2 and TRBJ2-3, is EAGVAQSPRYKIIEKRQSVAFWCNPISGHATLYWYQQILGQGPKLLIQFQNNGVVDDSQLPKDRFSAERLKGVDSTLKIQPAKLEDSAVYLCASSVDRGPADTQYFGPGTRLTVL.

J is TRBJ2-7 and V is TRBV7-9; tentatively, D is TRBD2 (6 bases). The CDR3 has 16 residues. The germline V gene has CDR1 SEHNR and CDR2 FQNEAQ (reference sequence). The germline V and J ends were trimmed by 1 base and 1 base, with 14 bases remaining between them. In DNA, the CDR3 is TGTGCCAGCAGCTTAGGTCTGGGGGGTAGGTCCTACGAGCAGTACTTC. Amino acids: CASSLGLGGRSYEQYF.

The V gene is TRBV6-1, the J gene TRBJ1-2; a weak D match, TRBD1 (6 bases). CDR3 length: 13 amino acids. V was clipped by 7 bases and J by 4 bases, with 13 bases between them. Germline values: CDR1 MNHNS, CDR2 SASEGT. CDR3 nucleotides: TGTGCCAGCACTCAAGGGGGTCTCTATGGCTACACCTTC. The encoded protein is CASTQGGLYGYTF.

The genes are TRBV19 and TRBJ1-5; D uncertain. V was clipped by 10 bases and J by 1 base, with 20 bases between them. Germline CDR1 reads LNHDA; CDR2 reads SQIVND (reference sequence). The CDR3 length is 16 residues. The CDR3 DNA reads as TGTGCCACTTCCTCGAAGGCGGGTCCCAGCAATCAGCCCCAGCATTTT. Translated: CATSSKAGPSNQPQHF.

The chain uses TRBV19 and TRBJ2-7; the D gene is possibly TRBD1 (6 bases). Trimming pared 5 bases from V and 0 bases from J, leaving 11 bases between. CDR3 length: 14 amino acids. Germline-derived CDR1 and CDR2 are LNHDA and SQIVND (reference sequence). The CDR3 loop reads CASSPAGASYEQYF. For the CDR3, the DNA is TGTGCCAGTAGTCCGGCAGGGGCCTCCTACGAGCAGTACTTC. The entire variable domain, with the rest obtained from reference TRBV19 and TRBJ2-7, is as follows: DGGITQSPKYLFRKEGQNVTLSCEQNLNHDAMYWYRQDPGQGLRLIYYSQIVNDFQKGDIAEGYSVSREKKESFPLTVTSAQKNPTAFYLCASSPAGASYEQYFGPGTRLTVT.

This clone came up a few times. The chain joins TRBV27 to TRBJ2-5; 16 bases agree with TRBD2. V lost 6 bases and J lost 1; bases outside the gene matches: 2. The CDR3 consists of 16 residues. In germline, CDR1 is MNHEY, CDR2 SMNVEV (reference sequence). CDR3 nucleotides: TGTGCCAGCAGGGGACTAGCGGGGGGGATCCAAGAGACCCAGTACTTC. The encoded protein is CASRGLAGGIQETQYF.

The chain couples TRBV5-5 to TRBJ2-7, with unresolved D. V lost 2 bases, J lost 4 bases, and 13 bases lay in between. This CDR3 is built from 14 residues. Germline V gene sequence: CDR1 SGHKS, CDR2 YYEKEE (reference sequence). The CDR3 loop reads CASSLHDPLYEQYF. CDR3 sequence (DNA): TGTGCCAGCAGCTTACACGATCCTCTTTACGAGCAGTACTTC.

This clone turned up a few times. The V call is TRBV5-1, the J call TRBJ1-2; TRBD1 aligns across 7 bases. V lost 1 base to trimming and J lost 3 bases; unmatched junction nucleotides: 6. The length of the CDR3 is 15 residues. Germline CDR1 SGHRS, CDR2 YFSETQ. The CDR3 nucleotides read TGCGCCAGCAGCTTGAACGTACAGGGGTACTATGGCTACACCTTC. Translated, it gives CASSLNVQGYYGYTF. Complete variable domain (other parts from reference TRBV5-1 and TRBJ1-2): KAGVTQTPRYLIKTRGQQVTLSCSPISGHRSVSWYQQTPGQGLQFLFEYFSETQRNKGNFPGRFSGRQFSNSRSEMNVSTLELGDSALYLCASSLNVQGYYGYTFGSGTRLTVV.

The chain uses TRBV11-2 and TRBJ1-2, with D uncertain. The germline gives CDR1 SGHAT, CDR2 FQNNGV. The CDR3 runs 13 residues. V was shortened by 4 bases and J by 6 bases, with 12 bases between the two germline ends. The CDR3, as DNA: TGTGCCAGCAGCTCTTCGCGGGTCGATGGCTACACCTTC. Translating it yields CASSSSRVDGYTF.

This clone has a handful of counts. The chain couples TRBV2 to TRBJ1-1, with TRBD1 matching over 9 bases. The CDR3 is 16 amino acids. Germline CDR1 reads SNHLY; CDR2 reads FYNNEI. With 2 bases clipped from V and 5 bases from J, the junction kept 9 bases outside the gene matches. CDR3 in amino acids: CASSEYGTGPRTEAFF. CDR3 coding DNA: TGTGCCAGCAGTGAATATGGGACAGGGCCTCGGACTGAAGCTTTCTTT.